These 12 T cell receptor beta chains were all obtained from the same sample, sequenced in a study of OX40 agonist ivuxolimab in advanced cancers. Assay used: immunoSEQ multiplex PCR; TCRdb lists only in-frame clones, some missing. The profile shows 50,000 to 60,000 clones, approximately 90% of them singletons. The sample consisted of CD4+ or CD8+ T cells sorted from blood, taken in a trial of the OX40 agonist ivuxolimab. These receptors came from an adult with an advanced solid tumor such as melanoma, head and neck, liver or kidney cancer.

V usage is TRBV27 and J usage is TRBJ1-1; D unresolved. The CDR3 length is 13 residues. V lost 0 bases and J 5 bases, leaving 7 bases between the germline ends. Germline CDR1 MNHEY, CDR2 SMNVEV (reference sequence). The CDR3 coding sequence is TGTGCCAGCAGTTTATCGCGGGGTACTGAAGCTTTCTTT. Amino acids: CASSLSRGTEAFF.

The chain has TRBV11-2 and TRBJ2-5; no firm D call. V was pared by 3 bases and J by 5 bases, with 4 bases between. Germline loops: CDR1 SGHAT, CDR2 FQNNGV. The CDR3 runs 11 residues. The CDR3 nucleotides read TGTGCCAGCAGCTTTGGGGAGACCCAGTACTTC. It yields the protein CASSFGETQYF.

The chain has TRBV19 and TRBJ1-5, with 9 bases that match TRBD1. This CDR3 is 15 amino acids long. V shed 4 bases, J shed 3 bases, and the junction held 4 bases outside the gene matches. Per the germline V gene, CDR1 is LNHDA and CDR2 is SQIVND (reference sequence). The CDR3 sequence: CASSTTGGLNQPQHF. The CDR3 bases are TGTGCCAGTAGTACGACAGGGGGACTCAATCAGCCCCAGCATTTT.

The chain uses TRBV7-6 and TRBJ1-1; a weak D match, TRBD1 (6 bases). The CDR3 has 14 residues. CDR1 SGHVS and CDR2 FNYEAQ come from the germline V gene. The germline V and J ends were trimmed by 5 bases and 1 base, with 11 bases remaining between them. The CDR3 region is CASSLTGSNTEAFF. CDR3 coding DNA: TGTGCCAGCAGCCTCACAGGGTCGAACACTGAAGCTTTCTTT.

The rearrangement uses TRBV5-1 and TRBJ2-3; TRBD2 aligns across 9 bases. V shed 7 bases, J shed 3 bases, and the junction held 6 bases outside the gene matches. Germline CDR1 is SGHRS and CDR2 is YFSETQ. The CDR3 is 14 residues long. CDR3 DNA: TGCGCCAGCCACCTTAGCGGGGGTACAGATACGCAGTATTTT. Its protein product is CASHLSGGTDTQYF.

This sequence joins TRBV27 and TRBJ2-2; D not certain. CDR3 length: 14 residues. Germline CDR1 MNHEY, CDR2 SMNVEV (reference sequence). Trimming removed 4 bases from V and 5 bases from J, with 11 bases in between. Here the CDR3 DNA reads TGTGCCAGCAGTTATTTGTTGAAAACCGGGGAGCTGTTTTTT. Protein sequence: CASSYLLKTGELFF.

V usage is TRBV9 and J usage is TRBJ2-5; D perhaps matches TRBD2 (6 bases). Trimming removed 0 bases from V and 4 bases from J, with 13 bases in between. The CDR3 length is 15 residues. Germline V gene lookup returns CDR1 SGDLS and CDR2 YYNGEE. The CDR3 nucleotides read TGTGCCAGCAGCGTAGATAAAGGAGCGGGAGAGACCCAGTACTTC. This sequence encodes CASSVDKGAGETQYF.

The rearrangement uses TRBV10-1 and TRBJ1-1, with TRBD1 matching 8 bases. V lost 3 bases to trimming and J lost 6 bases; unmatched junction nucleotides: 6. Per germline, CDR1 WNHNN and CDR2 SYGVQD (reference sequence). This CDR3 is 14 amino acids long. DNA for the CDR3: TGCGCCAGCAGTGATAGTCAGGGGGCGGCTGAAGCTTTCTTT. Protein: CASSDSQGAAEAFF.

This clone was counted only a few times. The chain couples TRBV19 to TRBJ1-2; D remains ambiguous. Germline V gene data show CDR1 as LNHDA and CDR2 as SQIVND (reference sequence). V lost 9 bases, J lost 7 bases, and 15 bases lay in between. The CDR3 has 12 residues. CDR3 loop: CASLTESRGYTF. The DNA of the CDR3 is TGTGCCAGCCTGACTGAGAGTCGTGGCTACACCTTC.

This clone appeared a few times. The rearrangement uses TRBV11-2 and TRBJ2-1; TRBD2 might be the D (6 bases). The CDR3 consists of 16 residues. The germline V and J ends were trimmed by 3 bases and 7 bases, with 19 bases remaining between them. Germline V gives CDR1 SGHAT, CDR2 FQNNGV. The CDR3 spells CASSFSNYGGTNEQFF. The CDR3, as DNA: TGTGCCAGCAGCTTTAGCAATTATGGGGGGACGAATGAGCAGTTCTTC.

The chain recombines TRBV7-9 with TRBJ1-1; D not certain. This CDR3 is 13 amino acids long. The V end was cut by 3 bases, the J end by 6 bases, with 11 bases between. CDR1 is SEHNR and CDR2 is FQNEAQ in the germline V gene (reference sequence). The CDR3 region is CASSFYGGSEAFF. The CDR3 DNA is TGTGCCAGCAGCTTTTATGGCGGTTCTGAAGCTTTCTTT. The full variable domain, in which reference TRBV7-9 and TRBJ1-1 provide the parts outside the CDR3, is DTGVSQNPRHKITKRGQNVTFRCDPISEHNRLYWYRQTLGQGPEFLTYFQNEAQLEKSRLLSDRFSAERPKGSFSTLEIQRTEQGDSAMYLCASSFYGGSEAFFGQGTRLTVV.

This rearrangement joins TRBV9 to TRBJ2-3, with D perhaps matching TRBD1 (5 bases). Germline lookup yields CDR1 SGDLS and CDR2 YYNGEE. The CDR3 contains 17 residues. Trimming stripped 0 bases from V and 0 bases from J, with 14 bases between. DNA of the CDR3: TGTGCCAGCAGCGTAGATCCGGCAGGGCTTAGCACAGATACGCAGTATTTT. This translates into CASSVDPAGLSTDTQYF.